These T cell receptor beta chains were read from a single sample in a study of T cell responses to AZD1222 COVID-19 vaccine. Produced via immunoSEQ multiplex PCR; TCRdb's table is partial and in-frame only. This table holds around 180,000 clones, roughly 87% found once. Here the sequenced sample was peripheral blood, taken on day 0 of AZD1222 vaccination. These receptors originate from an adult in good health. The CDR3 runs from the conserved cysteine through the conserved F or W. The D gene is left open where the match is weak. Rows may omit the clone size; those that give it use once, few, many or a size class.

j_call	v_call	d_call	clone_size	cdr3_nt	cdr3_aa
TRBJ2-2	TRBV2	NA	NA	TGTGCCAGCAGTGGCCAGGGACTGGAAACCGGGGAGCTGTTTTTT	CASSGQGLETGELFF
TRBJ2-7	TRBV5-6	NA	NA	TGTGCCAGCAGCTTGGGCGGCGTGGGGGGGCACTACGAGCAGTACTTC	CASSLGGVGGHYEQYF
TRBJ2-7	TRBV5-4	TRBD2	NA	TGTGCCAGCAGCTTGGGGGGGACTAGGGAGGGCTACGAGCAGTACTTC	CASSLGGTREGYEQYF
TRBJ2-5	TRBV5-1	NA	few	TGCGCCAGCAGCTCAGCGGGTTACGAGACCCAGTACTTC	CASSSAGYETQYF
TRBJ1-5	TRBV9	NA	NA	TGTGCCAGCAGCGTAGAAAGTGGCGGTCAGCCCCAGCATTTT	CASSVESGGQPQHF
TRBJ1-4	TRBV9	NA	NA	TGTGCCAGCAGCGGGACAGCAACTAATGAAAAACTGTTTTTT	CASSGTATNEKLFF
TRBJ1-6	TRBV6-5	TRBD1	NA	TGTGCCAGCAACCCCGACAGGGGGCAAGCTTCACCCCTCCACTTT	CASNPDRGQASPLHF
TRBJ1-2	TRBV18	NA	NA	TGTGCCAGCTCACCGACGGGGCCCTATGGCTACACCTTC	CASSPTGPYGYTF
TRBJ1-2	TRBV28	NA	NA	TGTGCCAGCAGTTCTTCATCCCCCAAATATGGCTACACCTTC	CASSSSSPKYGYTF
TRBJ2-1	TRBV11-3	TRBD1	NA	TGTGCCAGCAGGCGGGACAGGGCTGGGGATGAGCAGTTCTTC	CASRRDRAGDEQFF
TRBJ1-1	TRBV2	TRBD1	NA	TGTGCCAGCAGTCAAGACAGGGGCACTGAAGCTTTCTTT	CASSQDRGTEAFF
TRBJ2-2	TRBV27	TRBD2	NA	TGTGCCAGCAGTTTATACGGGAGGGGGAACACCGGGGAGCTGTTTTTT	CASSLYGRGNTGELFF